This T cell receptor beta chain was obtained from a study of blood T cell repertoires in COVID-19 (TCRdb year 2020). At the level of the whole study: The collaborator samples originated in the United States, Italy and Spain and spanned the acute and convalescent phases of COVID-19. The prospective study material was composed of cDNA or gDNA derived from T cells, B-cell-depleted T cells, or PBMCs. Deeply sampled blood TCRbeta repertoires from subjects exposed to, actively infected with, or recovered from COVID-19 were included in the dataset. The repertoires were made available in a free public database intended to serve as a resource for research on the immune response to SARS-CoV-2. The samples were drawn from the first 160 participants of the ongoing ImmuneRACE study and from over 950 subjects provided by 6 global collaborators. The sample metadata nearly always contained a de-identified subject ID, COVID-19 status, age in years and sex. Where HLA class I and class II types were available, the types were taken from metadata supplied by the sample provider, not from assay-based typing.

TCRbeta CDR3 regions were amplified from genomic DNA using the immunoSEQ Assay, a bias-controlled multiplex PCR. The paper's processing steps were these. Within the assay, amplification of reference gene primers was used to estimate how many nucleated cells each sample contained. Sequence reads were collapsed and filtered to measure the absolute abundance of every unique TCRbeta CDR3 rearrangement. For each sample, productive Simpson clonality was calculated as the square root of Simpson's diversity index across productive rearrangements. The table comes from immuneACCESS by way of TCRdb, which keeps in-frame sequences with V and J called. Part of the clones is missing from these tables; in studies checked, under half for an unresolved V gene and the rest for unknown reasons. V and J calls and clone size are copied from that table; D and trimming were computed from the DNA. The sample yields 80,000 to 95,000 clones; about three quarters were counted once. The ten largest clones capture 20% of the sample.

Counted from cysteine to phenylalanine, this CDR3 has 16 amino acids. Just the 48-base CDR3 DNA is kept, in frame starting at base 1. The germline V gene (reference sequence) supplies CDR1 SSHAT and CDR2 FNYEAQ. Collaborating institutions collected whole blood in K2EDTA tubes following their own protocols. For TCRbeta analysis, collaborators shipped samples as frozen whole blood, isolated PBMCs, or DNA extracted from either of those sample types. As for this clone: There is no known antigen for this receptor. A junction boundary mismatches the germline segment, possibly from a read error.

Beyond this particular receptor, the publication reports: Clinical and demographic metadata were provided uncurated, with the amount varying by source and participant.

The clonotype was recovered from an elderly woman with active or convalescent COVID-19. Recombination joined TRBV7-7 with TRBJ1-5, with 7 bases matching TRBD1. The sequenced sample consisted of peripheral blood. The CDR3 reads as follows: CASSRTGKYSNQPQHF. The nucleotides read TGTGCTAGCAGCCGGACAGGAAAATATAGCAATCAGCCCCAGCATTTT.